Reported below is one T cell receptor (beta chain). The antigen is undetermined. The entry originates in a study of Ad26.COV2.S vaccination and SARS-CoV-2 variants. Broader study findings: Total responses of T cells may have been underestimated by the analyses of TCR breadth and depth. Placebo recipients showed lower spike-specific TCR breadth than vaccinees.

Treatment reported: over 15 received Ad26.COV2.S at low or high dose, single or two shots; about five received placebo; per-sample allocation not given. Sampling was done on day 63 after the first vaccine or placebo injection. Whoever gave the sample was an adult aged 18-55 years in Boston. Some clones are missing from TCRdb's copy, which holds only in-frame ones; the method was immunoSEQ multiplex PCR. The table lists fewer than 400,000 clones, roughly 90% of them singletons, with under 2% in the top ten. This TCR was sampled from a person aged 18-60 years who received the Ad26.COV2.S COVID-19 vaccine or a placebo. Sequencing was performed on peripheral blood, taken in a trial of Ad26.COV2.S vaccine versus placebo.

CDR3 sequence: CATSRDSGQYEQYF. The CDR3 DNA reads TGTGCCACCAGCAGAGACTCAGGGCAGTACGAGCAGTACTTC. V is TRBV15 and J is TRBJ2-7; maybe TRBD1 (5 bases). This CDR3 spans 14 amino acids. With 0 bases removed from V and 4 bases from J, the gap between germline ends came to 10 bases. Germline-derived CDR1 and CDR2 are LNHNV and YYDKDF (reference sequence). Variable domain in full (rest from reference TRBV15 and TRBJ2-7): DAMVIQNPRYQVTQFGKPVTLSCSQTLNHNVMYWYQQKSSQAPKLLFHYYDKDFNNEADTPDNFQSRRPNTSFCFLDIRSPGLGDTAMYLCATSRDSGQYEQYFGPGTRLTVT.